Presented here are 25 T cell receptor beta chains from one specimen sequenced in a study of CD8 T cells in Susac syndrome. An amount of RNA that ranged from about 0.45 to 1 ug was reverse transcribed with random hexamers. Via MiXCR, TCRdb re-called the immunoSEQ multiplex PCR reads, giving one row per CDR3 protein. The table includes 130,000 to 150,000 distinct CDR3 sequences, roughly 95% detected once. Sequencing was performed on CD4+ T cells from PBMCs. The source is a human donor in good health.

Here the CDR3 reads CASSLGGLAGLNTGELFF. CDR3 nucleotides: TGTGCCAGCAGCCTAGGGGGACTAGCGGGTTTAAACACCGGGGAGCTGTTTTTT. This chain uses TRBV28 with TRBJ2-2; 12 nucleotides align to TRBD2. CDR1 MDHEN and CDR2 SYDVKM come from the germline V gene. J was trimmed by 2 bases and V by 6 bases; bases with no gene match: 10. There are 18 residues in the CDR3.

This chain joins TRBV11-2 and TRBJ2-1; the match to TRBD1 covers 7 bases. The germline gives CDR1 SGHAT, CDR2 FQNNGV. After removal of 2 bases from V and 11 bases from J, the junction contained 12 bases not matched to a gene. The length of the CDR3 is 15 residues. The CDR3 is CASSLPDRVPPQQFF. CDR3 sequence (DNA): TGTGCCAGCAGCTTACCAGACAGGGTACCCCCCCAGCAGTTCTTC.

The CDR3, as DNA: TGTGCCAGCAGCTGGGGAATTCTTTTGAACACTGAAGCTTTCTTT. Residues: CASSWGILLNTEAFF. The rearrangement joins TRBV7-7 to TRBJ1-1; no clear D. The V gene lost 4 bases and the J gene lost 0 bases, with 12 bases spanning the gap. The CDR3 has 15 residues. CDR1 is SSHAT, CDR2 FNYEAQ, per germline (reference sequence).

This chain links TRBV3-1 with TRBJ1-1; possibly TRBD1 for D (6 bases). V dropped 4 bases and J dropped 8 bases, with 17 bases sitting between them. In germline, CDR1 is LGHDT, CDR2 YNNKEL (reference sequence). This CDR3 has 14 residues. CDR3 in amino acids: CASSRLQGQTEAFF. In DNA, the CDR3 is TGTGCCAGCAGCCGACTCCAAGGACAGACAGAAGCTTTCTTT.

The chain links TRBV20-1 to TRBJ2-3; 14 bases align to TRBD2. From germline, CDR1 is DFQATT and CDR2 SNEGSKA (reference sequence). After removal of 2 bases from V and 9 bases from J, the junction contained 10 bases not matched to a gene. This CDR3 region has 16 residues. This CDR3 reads CSARRQGTSGRGTQYF. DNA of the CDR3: TGCAGTGCTAGAAGGCAGGGGACTAGCGGGAGAGGAACGCAGTATTTT.

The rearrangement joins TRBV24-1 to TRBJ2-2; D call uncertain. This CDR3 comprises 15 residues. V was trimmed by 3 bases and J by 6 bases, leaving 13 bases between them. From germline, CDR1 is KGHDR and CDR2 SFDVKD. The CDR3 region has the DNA TGTGCCACCAGTGATGTAGTAATCGGCGCCGGGGAGCTGTTTTTT. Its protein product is CATSDVVIGAGELFF.

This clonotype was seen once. CDR3 residues: CASSKAGDEKLFF. For the CDR3, the DNA is TGTGCCAGCAGCAAAGCAGGGGATGAAAAACTGTTTTTT. The V call is TRBV21-1, the J call TRBJ1-4; the table names TRBD1, a call not compared with the DNA. TRBV21-1 is an annotated pseudogene. The CDR3 loop spans 13 amino acids.

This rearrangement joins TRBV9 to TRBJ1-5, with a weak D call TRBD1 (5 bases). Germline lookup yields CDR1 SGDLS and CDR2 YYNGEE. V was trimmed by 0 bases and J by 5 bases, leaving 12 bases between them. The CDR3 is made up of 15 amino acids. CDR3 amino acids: CASSVDWRGDQPQHF. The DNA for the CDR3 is TGTGCCAGCAGCGTAGATTGGAGGGGCGATCAGCCCCAGCATTTT.

The chain's CDR3 is CASRRHSGVPSTDTQYF. CDR3 in DNA: TGTGCCAGCAGGAGACATAGCGGGGTTCCTAGCACAGATACGCAGTATTTT. The chain carries TRBV19 and TRBJ2-3; the match to TRBD2 covers 8 bases. This CDR3 region has 17 residues. The trim removed 9 bases at V and 0 bases at J, leaving 14 bases unmatched. The germline V gene encodes CDR1 LNHDA and CDR2 SQIVND (reference sequence).

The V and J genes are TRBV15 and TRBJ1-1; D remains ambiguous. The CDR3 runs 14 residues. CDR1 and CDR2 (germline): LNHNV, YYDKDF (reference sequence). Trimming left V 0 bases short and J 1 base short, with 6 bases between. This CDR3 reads CATSRDRENTEAFF. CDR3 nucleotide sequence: TGTGCCACCAGCAGAGATAGGGAGAACACTGAAGCTTTCTTT.

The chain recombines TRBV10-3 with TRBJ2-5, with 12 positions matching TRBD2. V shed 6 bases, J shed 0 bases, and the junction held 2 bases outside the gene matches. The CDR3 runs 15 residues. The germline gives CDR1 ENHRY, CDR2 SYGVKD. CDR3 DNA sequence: TGTGCCATCAGAGGGACTAGCGGGTACCAAGAGACCCAGTACTTC. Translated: CAIRGTSGYQETQYF.

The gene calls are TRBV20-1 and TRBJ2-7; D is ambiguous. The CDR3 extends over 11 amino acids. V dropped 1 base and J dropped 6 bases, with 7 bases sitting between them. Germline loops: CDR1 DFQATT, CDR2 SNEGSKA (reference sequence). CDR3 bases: TGCAGTGCTAGAGTCAGATCCGAGCAGTACTTC. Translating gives CSARVRSEQYF.

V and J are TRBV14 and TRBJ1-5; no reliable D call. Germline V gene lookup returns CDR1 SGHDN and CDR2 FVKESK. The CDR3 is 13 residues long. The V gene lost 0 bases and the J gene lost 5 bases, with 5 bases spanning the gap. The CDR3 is CASSQDIHQPQHF. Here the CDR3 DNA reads TGTGCCAGCAGCCAAGACATCCATCAGCCCCAGCATTTT.

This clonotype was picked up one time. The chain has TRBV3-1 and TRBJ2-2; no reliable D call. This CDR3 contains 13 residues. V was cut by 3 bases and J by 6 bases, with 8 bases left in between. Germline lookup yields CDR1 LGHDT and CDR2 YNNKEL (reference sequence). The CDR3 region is CASSHLRPGELFF. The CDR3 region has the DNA TGTGCCAGCAGCCACCTTCGTCCCGGGGAGCTGTTTTTT.

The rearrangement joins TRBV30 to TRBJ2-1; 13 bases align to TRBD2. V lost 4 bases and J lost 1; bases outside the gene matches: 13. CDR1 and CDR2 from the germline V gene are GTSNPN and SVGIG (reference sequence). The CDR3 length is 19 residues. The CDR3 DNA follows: TGTGCCTGGATGCTCTCGAGGACTAGCGGGAGAGTGTCCTACAATGAGCAGTTCTTC. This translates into CAWMLSRTSGRVSYNEQFF.

The CDR3 DNA reads as TGTGCCACCAGTGCCCCCTGGACACCAACGGCAAAGACCCAGTACTTC. Amino acids: CATSAPWTPTAKTQYF. The chain employs TRBV24-1 and TRBJ2-5, with a weak D call TRBD1 (5 bases). Germline assignment: CDR1 KGHDR and CDR2 SFDVKD. The V and J ends lost 5 bases and 6 bases respectively, with 21 bases between them. This CDR3 has 16 amino acids.

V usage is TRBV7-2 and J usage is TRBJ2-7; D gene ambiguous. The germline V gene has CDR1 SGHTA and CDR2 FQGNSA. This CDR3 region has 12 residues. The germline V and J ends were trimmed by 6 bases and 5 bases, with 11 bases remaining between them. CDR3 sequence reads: CASRAPANEQYF. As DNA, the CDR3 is TGTGCCAGCAGGGCTCCCGCTAACGAGCAGTACTTC.

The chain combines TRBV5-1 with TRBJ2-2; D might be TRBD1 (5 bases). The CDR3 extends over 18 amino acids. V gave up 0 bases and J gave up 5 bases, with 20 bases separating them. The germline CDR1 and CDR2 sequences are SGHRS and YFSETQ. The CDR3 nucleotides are TGCGCCAGCAGCTTGGCAGGGCGAGGCCCAGGGTGGACCGGGGAGCTGTTTTTT. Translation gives CASSLAGRGPGWTGELFF.

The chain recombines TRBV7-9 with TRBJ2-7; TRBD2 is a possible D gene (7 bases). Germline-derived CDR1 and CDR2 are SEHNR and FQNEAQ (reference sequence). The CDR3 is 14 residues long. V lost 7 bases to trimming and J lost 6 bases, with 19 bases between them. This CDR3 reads CASTGPGRGAEQYF. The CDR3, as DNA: TGTGCCAGCACCGGACCGGGACGGGGGGCCGAGCAGTACTTC.

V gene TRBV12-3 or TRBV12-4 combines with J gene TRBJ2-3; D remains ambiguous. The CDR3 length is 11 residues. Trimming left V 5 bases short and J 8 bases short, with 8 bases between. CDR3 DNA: TGTGCCAGCAGTAGAGTCGGTACGCAGTATTTT. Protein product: CASSRVGTQYF.

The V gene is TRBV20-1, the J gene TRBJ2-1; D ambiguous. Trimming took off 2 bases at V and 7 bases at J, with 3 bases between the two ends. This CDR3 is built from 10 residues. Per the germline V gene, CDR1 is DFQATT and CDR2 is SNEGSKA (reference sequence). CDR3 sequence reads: CSARSNEQFF. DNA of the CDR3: TGCAGTGCTAGAAGTAATGAGCAGTTCTTC.

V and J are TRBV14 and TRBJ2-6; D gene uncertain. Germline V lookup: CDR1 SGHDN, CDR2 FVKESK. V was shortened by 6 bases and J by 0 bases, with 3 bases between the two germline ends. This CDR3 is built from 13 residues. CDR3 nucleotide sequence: TGTGCCAGCAGGGACTCTGGGGCCAACGTCCTGACTTTC. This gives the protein CASRDSGANVLTF.

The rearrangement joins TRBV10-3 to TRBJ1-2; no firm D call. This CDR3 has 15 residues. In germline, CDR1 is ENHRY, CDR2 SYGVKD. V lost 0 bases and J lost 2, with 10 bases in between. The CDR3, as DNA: TGTGCCATCAGTGAGTCGTGGACGTCAAACTATGGCTACACCTTC. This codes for CAISESWTSNYGYTF.

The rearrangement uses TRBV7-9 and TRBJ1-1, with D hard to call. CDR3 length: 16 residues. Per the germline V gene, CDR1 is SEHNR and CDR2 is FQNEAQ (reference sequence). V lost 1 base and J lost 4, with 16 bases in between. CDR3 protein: CASSLGSTASTTEAFF. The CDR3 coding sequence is TGTGCCAGCAGCTTAGGGTCCACCGCCAGCACCACTGAAGCTTTCTTT.

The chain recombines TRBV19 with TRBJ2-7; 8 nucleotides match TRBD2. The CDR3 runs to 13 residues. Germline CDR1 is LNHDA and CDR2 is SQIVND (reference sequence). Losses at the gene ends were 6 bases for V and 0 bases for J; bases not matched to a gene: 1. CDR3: CASRSGSSYEQYF. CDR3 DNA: TGTGCCAGTAGGAGCGGGAGCTCCTACGAGCAGTACTTC.